This entry describes one TCR beta chain. Its target is not known. Time point given: week 23, last vaccination. The content of each vaccine dose was 300 ug of mutant IDH1 20-mer peptide, and topical imiquimod accompanied it. New IDH1-mutant, ATRX-lost WHO grade 3 or 4 astrocytomas occurred in donors. The V end lost 2 bases, the J end lost 0 bases, and 8 bases lay between the germline ends. Germline V CDR1 and CDR2: MNHEY, SMNVEV (reference sequence). This CDR3 has 14 residues. The sample is drawn from a study of a mutant IDH1 vaccine in newly diagnosed glioma. Study overall: Scheduled for weeks 1, 3, 5, 7, 11, 15, 19 and 23, eight vaccinations were given to patients.

Generated by immunoSEQ multiplex PCR, the TCRdb table keeps only in-frame clones and is missing some. The sample carries about 86,000 clones, about 82% recorded once. This rearrangement joins TRBV27 to TRBJ2-7; D gene ambiguous. The receptor's source is a man aged 25-45 years with glioma. Some clones in this sample may be carry-over from other donors' samples. The source was PBMCs, collected from a glioma patient whose treatment included an IDH1 peptide vaccine. CDR3 nucleotide sequence: TGTGCCAGCAGTTTACGGCAGAACTCCTACGAGCAGTACTTC. Its protein product is CASSLRQNSYEQYF.